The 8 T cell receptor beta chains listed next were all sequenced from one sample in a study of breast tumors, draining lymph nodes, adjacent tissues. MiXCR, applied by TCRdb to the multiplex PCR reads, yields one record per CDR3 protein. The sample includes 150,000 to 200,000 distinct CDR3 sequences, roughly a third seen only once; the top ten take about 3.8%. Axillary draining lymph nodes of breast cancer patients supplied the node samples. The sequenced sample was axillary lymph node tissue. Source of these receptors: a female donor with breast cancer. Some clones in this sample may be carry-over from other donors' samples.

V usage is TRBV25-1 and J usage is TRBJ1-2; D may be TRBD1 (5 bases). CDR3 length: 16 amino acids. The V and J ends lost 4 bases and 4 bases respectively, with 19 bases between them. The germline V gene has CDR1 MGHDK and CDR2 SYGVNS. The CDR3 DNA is TGTGCCAGCAGTGCTAGGGCGGGAGGTACAGGCTATGGCTACACCTTC. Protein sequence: CASSARAGGTGYGYTF.

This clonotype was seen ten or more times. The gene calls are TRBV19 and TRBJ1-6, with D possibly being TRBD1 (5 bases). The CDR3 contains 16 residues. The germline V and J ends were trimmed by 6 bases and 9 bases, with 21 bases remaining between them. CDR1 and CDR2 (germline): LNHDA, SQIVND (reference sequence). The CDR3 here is CASSPEGRTWGSPLHF. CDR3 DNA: TGTGCCAGTAGCCCCGAGGGACGGACCTGGGGTTCACCCCTCCACTTT.

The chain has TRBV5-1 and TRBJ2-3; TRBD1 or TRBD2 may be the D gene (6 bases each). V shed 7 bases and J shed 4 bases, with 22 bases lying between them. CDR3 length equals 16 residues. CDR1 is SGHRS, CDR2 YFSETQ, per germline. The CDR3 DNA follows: TGCGCCAGCCGACAGGAAGTAGCGGTTAAGGCAGATACGCAGTATTTT. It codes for CASRQEVAVKADTQYF.

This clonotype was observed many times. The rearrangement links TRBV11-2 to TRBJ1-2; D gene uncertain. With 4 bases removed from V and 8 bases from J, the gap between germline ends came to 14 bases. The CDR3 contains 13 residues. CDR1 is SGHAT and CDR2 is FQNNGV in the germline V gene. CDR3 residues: CASSSKRRAGYTF. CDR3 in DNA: TGTGCCAGCAGCTCCAAACGAAGAGCCGGCTACACCTTC.

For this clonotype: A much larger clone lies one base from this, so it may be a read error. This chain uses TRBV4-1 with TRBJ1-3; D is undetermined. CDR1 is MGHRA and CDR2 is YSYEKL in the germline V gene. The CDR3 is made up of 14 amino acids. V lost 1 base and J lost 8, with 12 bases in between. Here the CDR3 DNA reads TGCGCCAGCAGCCAAGGTGCGGTCGGAGACACCATATATTTT. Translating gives CASSQGAVGDTIYF.

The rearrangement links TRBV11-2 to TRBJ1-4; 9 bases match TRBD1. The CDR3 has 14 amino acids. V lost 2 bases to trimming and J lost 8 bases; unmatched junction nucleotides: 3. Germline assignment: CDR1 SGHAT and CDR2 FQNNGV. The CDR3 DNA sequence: TGTGCCAGCAGCTTAACGACAGGGGGAGAAAAACTGTTTTTT. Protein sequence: CASSLTTGGEKLFF.

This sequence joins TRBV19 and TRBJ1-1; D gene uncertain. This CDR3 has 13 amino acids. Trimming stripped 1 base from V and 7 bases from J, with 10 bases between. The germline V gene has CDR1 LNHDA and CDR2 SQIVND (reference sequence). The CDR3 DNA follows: TGTGCCAGTAGTATAGGTTGGCTCCTTGAAGCTTTCTTT. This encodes CASSIGWLLEAFF.

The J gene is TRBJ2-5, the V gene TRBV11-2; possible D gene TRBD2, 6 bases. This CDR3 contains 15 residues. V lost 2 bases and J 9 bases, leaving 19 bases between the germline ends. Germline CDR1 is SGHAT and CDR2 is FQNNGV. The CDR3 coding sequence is TGTGCCAGCAGCTTATGGGGACCGTTCGGGGAGGCCCAGTACTTC. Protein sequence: CASSLWGPFGEAQYF.